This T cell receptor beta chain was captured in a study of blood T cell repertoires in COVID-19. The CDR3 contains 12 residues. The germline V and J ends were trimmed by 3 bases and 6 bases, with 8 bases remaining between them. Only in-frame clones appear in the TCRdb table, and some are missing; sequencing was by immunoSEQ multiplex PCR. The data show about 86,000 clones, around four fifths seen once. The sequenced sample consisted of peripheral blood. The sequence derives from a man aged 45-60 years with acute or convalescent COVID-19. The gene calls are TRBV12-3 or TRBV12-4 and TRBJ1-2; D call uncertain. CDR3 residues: CASSLQADGYTF. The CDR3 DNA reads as TGTGCCAGCAGTTTGCAGGCCGATGGCTACACCTTC.